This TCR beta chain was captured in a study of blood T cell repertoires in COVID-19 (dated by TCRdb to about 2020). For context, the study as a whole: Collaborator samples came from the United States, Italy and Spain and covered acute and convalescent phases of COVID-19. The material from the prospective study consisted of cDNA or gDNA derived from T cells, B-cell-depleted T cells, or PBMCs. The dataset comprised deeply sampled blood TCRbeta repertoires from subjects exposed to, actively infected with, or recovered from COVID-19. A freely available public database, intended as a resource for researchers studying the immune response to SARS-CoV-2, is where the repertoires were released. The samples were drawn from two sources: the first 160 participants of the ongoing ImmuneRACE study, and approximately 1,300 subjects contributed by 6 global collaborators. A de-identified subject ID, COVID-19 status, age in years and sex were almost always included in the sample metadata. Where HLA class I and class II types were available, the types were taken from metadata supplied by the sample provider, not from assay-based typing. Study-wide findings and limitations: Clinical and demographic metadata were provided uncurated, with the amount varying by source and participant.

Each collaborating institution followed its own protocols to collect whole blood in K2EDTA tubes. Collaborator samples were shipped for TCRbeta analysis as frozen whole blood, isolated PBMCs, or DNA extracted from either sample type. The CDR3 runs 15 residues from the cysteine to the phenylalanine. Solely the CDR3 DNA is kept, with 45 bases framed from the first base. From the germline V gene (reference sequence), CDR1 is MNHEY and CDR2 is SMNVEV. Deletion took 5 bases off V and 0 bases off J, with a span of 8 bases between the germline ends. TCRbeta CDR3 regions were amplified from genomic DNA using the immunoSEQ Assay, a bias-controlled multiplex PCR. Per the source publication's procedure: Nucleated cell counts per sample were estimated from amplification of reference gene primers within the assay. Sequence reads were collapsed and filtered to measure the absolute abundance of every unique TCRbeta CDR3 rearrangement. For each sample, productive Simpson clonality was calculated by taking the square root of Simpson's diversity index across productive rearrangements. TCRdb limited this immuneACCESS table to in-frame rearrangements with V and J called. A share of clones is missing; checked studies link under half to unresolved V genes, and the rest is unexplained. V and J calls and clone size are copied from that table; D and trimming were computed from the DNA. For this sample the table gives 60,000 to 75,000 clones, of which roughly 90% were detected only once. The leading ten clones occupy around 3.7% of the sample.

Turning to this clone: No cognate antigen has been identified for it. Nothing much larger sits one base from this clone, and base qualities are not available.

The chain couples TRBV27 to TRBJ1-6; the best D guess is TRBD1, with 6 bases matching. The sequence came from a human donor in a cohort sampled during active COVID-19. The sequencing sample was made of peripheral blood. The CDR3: CASSDRSSYNSPLHF. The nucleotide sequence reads TGTGCCAGCAGTGACAGGAGCTCCTATAATTCACCCCTCCACTTT.